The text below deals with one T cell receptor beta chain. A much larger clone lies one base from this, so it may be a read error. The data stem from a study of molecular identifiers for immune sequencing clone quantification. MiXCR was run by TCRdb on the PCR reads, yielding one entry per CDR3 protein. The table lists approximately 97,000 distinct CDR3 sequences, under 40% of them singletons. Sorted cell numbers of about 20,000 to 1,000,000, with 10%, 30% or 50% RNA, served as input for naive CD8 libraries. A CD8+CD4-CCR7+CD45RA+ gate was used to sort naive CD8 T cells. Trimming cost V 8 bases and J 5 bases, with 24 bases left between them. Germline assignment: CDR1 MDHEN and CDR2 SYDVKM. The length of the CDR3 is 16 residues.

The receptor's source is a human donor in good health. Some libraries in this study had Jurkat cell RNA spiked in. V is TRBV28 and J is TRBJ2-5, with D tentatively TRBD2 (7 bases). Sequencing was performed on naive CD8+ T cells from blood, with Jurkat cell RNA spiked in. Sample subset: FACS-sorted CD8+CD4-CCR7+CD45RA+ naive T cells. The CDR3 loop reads CASCRIDGGPGETQYF. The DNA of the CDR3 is TGTGCCAGCTGCCGCATAGACGGGGGGCCTGGGGAGACCCAGTACTTC.